Presented here are 5 T cell receptor beta chains from one specimen sequenced in a study of T cell repertoires in aging, cancer and after chemotherapy. Peripheral blood genomic DNA, not sorted cells or RNA, was the template. A mixed TRB-A/B primer pool amplified rearranged TRB by multiplex touch-down PCR. TCRdb reprocessed the multiplex PCR reads with MiXCR, giving one entry per CDR3 protein. The data show over 1,500 distinct CDR3 sequences, with 23% seen just once and more than 9.5% held by the top ten. Sample: blood. The source of these receptors is a human donor with a solid tumor.

For this clonotype: A much larger clone differs by one base, so this may be a read error. V is TRBV19 and J is TRBJ2-1; D gene unclear. V lost 11 bases to trimming and J lost 8 bases, with 16 bases between them. Germline CDR1 reads LNHDA; CDR2 reads SQIVND (reference sequence). The CDR3 is 12 amino acids. The CDR3 DNA follows: TGTGCCTCACACGGACGATGGGATGAGCAGTTCTTC. Translating gives CASHGRWDEQFF.

The CDR3 nucleotides are TGCAGTGCTAGAGTGCCAGGAGGAGAGACCCAGTACTTC. Its translation: CSARVPGGETQYF. The chain is built from TRBV20-1 and TRBJ2-5; tentative D call: TRBD2 (5 bases). CDR1 and CDR2 (germline): DFQATT, SNEGSKA (reference sequence). V lost 1 base, J lost 4 bases, and 10 bases lay in between. The CDR3 runs to 13 residues.

V is TRBV20-1 and J is TRBJ1-5; TRBD1 is a possible D gene (6 bases). The CDR3 runs 15 residues. CDR1 is DFQATT, CDR2 SNEGSKA, per germline (reference sequence). Trimming took off 3 bases at V and 1 base at J, with 13 bases between the two ends. DNA for the CDR3: TGCAGTGCTAGTCCAACAGGGTGGAGCAATCAGCCCCAGCATTTT. Translation gives CSASPTGWSNQPQHF.

V gene TRBV5-5 combines with J gene TRBJ2-4, with TRBD2 as a possible D gene (6 bases). The CDR3 has 17 residues. V gave up 1 base and J gave up 3 bases, with 17 bases separating them. CDR1 and CDR2 from the germline V gene are SGHKS and YYEKEE (reference sequence). The CDR3 DNA reads as TGTGCCAGCAGCTTGAATGGTGGAGGGTTGGGCAAAAACATTCAGTACTTC. As protein: CASSLNGGGLGKNIQYF.

By share of the sample, this clonotype is medium-sized. The rearrangement links TRBV5-4 to TRBJ2-1; 8 bases agree with TRBD2. J gave up 5 bases and V 4 bases, and 8 bases lay outside the gene matches. The CDR3 runs to 15 residues. Germline V gene data show CDR1 as SGHNT and CDR2 as YYREEE (reference sequence). Here the CDR3 reads CASSPGGAVDNEQFF. The CDR3 nucleotides are TGTGCCAGCAGCCCGGGGGGGGCCGTCGACAATGAGCAGTTCTTC.